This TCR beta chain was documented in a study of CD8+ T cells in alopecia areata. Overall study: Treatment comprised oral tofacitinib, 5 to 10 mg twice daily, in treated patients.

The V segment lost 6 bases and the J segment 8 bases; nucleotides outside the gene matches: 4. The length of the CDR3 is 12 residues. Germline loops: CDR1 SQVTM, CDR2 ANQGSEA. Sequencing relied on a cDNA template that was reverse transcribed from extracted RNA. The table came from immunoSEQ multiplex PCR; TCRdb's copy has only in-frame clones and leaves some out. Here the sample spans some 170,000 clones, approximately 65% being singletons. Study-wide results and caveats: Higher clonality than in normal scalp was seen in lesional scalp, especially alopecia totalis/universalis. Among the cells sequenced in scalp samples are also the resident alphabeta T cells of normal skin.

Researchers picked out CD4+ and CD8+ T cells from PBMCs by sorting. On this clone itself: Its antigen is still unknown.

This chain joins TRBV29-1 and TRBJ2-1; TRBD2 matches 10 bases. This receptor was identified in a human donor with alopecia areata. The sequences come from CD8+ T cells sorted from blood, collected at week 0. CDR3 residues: CSVAGGPYEQFF. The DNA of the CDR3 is TGCAGCGTAGCGGGGGGGCCGTATGAGCAGTTCTTC.